These T cell receptor beta chains were read from a single sample in a study of blood T cell repertoires in COVID-19. Sequencing was performed with immunoSEQ multiplex PCR; in TCRdb, only in-frame clones are kept and a portion is missing. The sample yields about 30,000 clones, about 91% seen once. Sequences were obtained from peripheral blood. The receptors stem from a man aged 50 to 59 with active COVID-19. The CDR3 runs from the conserved cysteine through the conserved F or W. The D gene is left open where the match is weak. Clone size is not always given. Where it is, it says once, few, many or a class for expanded clones.

>.|.|TRBV11-2|TRBJ1-1
TGTGCCAGCAGCGAGGGCCTGAACACTGAAGCTTTCTTT
CASSEGLNTEAFF
>.|TRBD1|TRBV7-9|TRBJ2-7
TGTGCCAGCAGCTTAGGGACAGGGGATTCCTACGAGCAGTACTTC
CASSLGTGDSYEQYF
>.|TRBD2|TRBV19|TRBJ2-7
TGTGCCAGTAGCCCTCGATTGACTAGCAACGAGCAGTACTTC
CASSPRLTSNEQYF
>.|.|TRBV5-4|TRBJ2-5
TGTGCCAGCAGCCAACGGGGGGCCCAAGAGACCCAGTACTTC
CASSQRGAQETQYF
>.|.|TRBV19|TRBJ1-4
TGTGCCAGTAGTATAGCCGCAACTAATGAAAAACTGTTTTTT
CASSIAATNEKLFF
>.|TRBD1|TRBV19|TRBJ1-6
TGTGCCAGTAGGCCCAGGGGCGGGACAGGGTTTTCACCCCTCCACTTT
CASRPRGGTGFSPLHF
>.|TRBD1|TRBV18|TRBJ1-2
TGTGCCAGCTCACCAGTTCCCGGGACAGGAACAGGATTAGGCTATGGCTACACCTTC
CASSPVPGTGTGLGYGYTF
>.|.|TRBV5-5|TRBJ2-7
TGTGCCAGCAGCTTGGCCTGGGGGCACAATTACGAGCAGTACTTC
CASSLAWGHNYEQYF
>.|.|TRBV6-1|TRBJ2-7
TGTGCCAGCAGTGAAGCCCAGGACTACGACAGCTCCTACGAGCAGTACTTC
CASSEAQDYDSSYEQYF
>.|TRBD1|TRBV28|TRBJ1-6
TGTGCCAGCAGCCGGACAGGGCCCTCTAATTCACCCCTCCACTTT
CASSRTGPSNSPLHF
>.|TRBD2|TRBV9|TRBJ2-1
TGTGCCAGCAGCGTACACACCGGGACTACGCACAATGAGCAGTTCTTC
CASSVHTGTTHNEQFF
>.|TRBD2|TRBV5-1|TRBJ2-2
TGCGCCAGCAGCTTGACGGGAGGACTAGCGGGAACCGGGGAGCTGTTTTTT
CASSLTGGLAGTGELFF
>.|.|TRBV6-1|TRBJ1-5
TGTGCCAGCAGTGAAGCGGCTTCCCAGCCCCAGCATTTT
CASSEAASQPQHF
>.|.|TRBV5-1|TRBJ2-3
TGCGCCAGCAGCTTACAGGGATTTTACACAGATACGCAGTATTTT
CASSLQGFYTDTQYF
>.|TRBD1|TRBV18|TRBJ2-7
TGTGCCAGCTCACATCGGTCCGACAGGGGTCGGTCCTACGAGCAGTACTTC
CASSHRSDRGRSYEQYF
>once|.|TRBV27|TRBJ1-2
TGTGCCAGCTCCGATGGGGGGTTTAGTGGCTACACCTTC
CASSDGGFSGYTF
>.|TRBD1|TRBV27|TRBJ1-1
TGTGCCAGCAGTTTATCCACCCTACTGTGGGACAGGGGGCGGGGCACTGAAGCTTTCTTT
CASSLSTLLWDRGRGTEAFF
>.|TRBD2|TRBV11-2|TRBJ2-1
TGTGCCAGCAGCTTGGTCCCCGAGACTAGCGGGAGTGCCAATGAGCAGTTCTTC
CASSLVPETSGSANEQFF
>.|.|TRBV4-1|TRBJ2-5
TGCGCCAGCAGCCAAGTTGGAGCAGCAAGACAAGAGACCCAGTACTTC
CASSQVGAARQETQYF
>.|TRBD2|TRBV2|TRBJ2-1
TGTGCCAGCAACAGCGGGAGCCGGTACAATGAGCAGTTCTTC
CASNSGSRYNEQFF
>.|.|TRBV3-1/TRBV3-2|TRBJ1-1
TGTGCCAGCAGCCAAGAGGCCATCAACACTGAAGCTTTCTTT
CASSQEAINTEAFF
>.|TRBD1|TRBV28|TRBJ1-2
TGTGCCAGCTCCGTCGACAGGGTCTATGGCTACACCTTC
CASSVDRVYGYTF
>.|TRBD2|TRBV14|TRBJ2-3
TGTGCCAGCAGAGGCAGAGGGACTAGCGGGGCGGGTAGGGATACGCAGTATTTT
CASRGRGTSGAGRDTQYF
>.|.|TRBV5-1|TRBJ2-7
TGCGCCAGCAGCTTGGCGGGGGGCTTGGCCTACGAGCAGTACTTC
CASSLAGGLAYEQYF
>few|.|TRBV6-6|TRBJ2-7
TGTGCCAGCAGTTACAGGCTAGTTGACGAGCAGTACTTC
CASSYRLVDEQYF
>.|TRBD2|TRBV5-1|TRBJ2-5
TGCGCCAGCGGGGGACTAGCGGACGGGGAGACCCAGTACTTC
CASGGLADGETQYF